The present T cell receptor (beta chain) was sequenced within a study of blood T cells in healthy people across ages. A sample-barcoded 5' primer and a J-beta primer mix were used in a second PCR of roughly 6 to 11 cycles. TCRdb passed the 5' RACE reads through MiXCR, listing each CDR3 protein once. The sample has about 1 million distinct CDR3 sequences; 40% to 45% are singletons. Donation came from healthy Caucasian individuals in Russia who were aged roughly 6 to 95. Every sample yielded at least 6.5 million isolated PBMCs. This clonotype was seen ten or more times. What it recognizes is unknown. Germline lookup yields CDR1 SQVTM and CDR2 ANQGSEA. CDR3 length: 11 residues. Trimming shortened V by 6 bases and J by 5 bases, and 10 bases separated the two germline ends. General study findings and limits: Investigators viewed diversity estimates from one million T cells as underestimates, the study reported.

This clonotype was sampled from an older woman in good health. The specimen sequenced was blood. The chain carries TRBV29-1 and TRBJ2-5; no clear D. The CDR3: CSVSLGETQYF. The CDR3 coding sequence is TGCAGCGTCTCCTTGGGGGAGACCCAGTACTTC.